Presented here are 9 T cell receptor beta chains from one specimen sequenced in a study of blood T cell repertoires in COVID-19 (dated by TCRdb to about 2020). Library creation used the immunoSEQ multiplex PCR assay. TCRdb holds this immuneACCESS table with in-frame rearrangements only. Some clones are missing; in checked studies, unresolved V genes explain under half, and the rest has no known cause. For this sample there are under 200,000 clones; roughly four fifths appear just once. More than 9.5% of the sample is taken by the ten largest. The sequenced sample was PBMCs or T cells enriched from blood (not recorded which). All receptors come from a man aged 50 to 60 who had recovered from COVID-19.

The rearrangement links TRBV4-2 to TRBJ1-1; TRBD1 might be the D (5 bases). The CDR3 is 18 residues long. Germline V gene data show CDR1 as LGHNA and CDR2 as YNFKEQ. Trimming took off 0 bases at V and 5 bases at J, with 22 bases between the two ends. The chain's CDR3 is CASSQDIRTAPGGTEAFF. CDR3 in DNA: TGTGCCAGCAGCCAAGATATTAGGACTGCTCCCGGGGGGACTGAAGCTTTCTTT.

The chain is built from TRBV20-1 and TRBJ1-6; D unclear. CDR3 length equals 13 residues. Germline assignment: CDR1 DFQATT and CDR2 SNEGSKA (reference sequence). Trimming removed 3 bases at V and 7 bases at J, with 10 bases between. CDR3 in DNA: TGCAGTGCTAGTAAGAGGAGAAATTCACCCCTCCACTTT. Its translation: CSASKRRNSPLHF.

The chain links TRBV6-6 to TRBJ1-1; a possible D gene is TRBD1 (5 bases). Trimming took off 2 bases at V and 3 bases at J, with 10 bases between the two ends. This CDR3 has 14 residues. CDR1 and CDR2 (germline): MNHNY, SVGAGI (reference sequence). CDR3 sequence: CASSYRGGDTEAFF. Written as DNA, the CDR3 is TGTGCCAGCAGTTACCGGGGGGGGGACACTGAAGCTTTCTTT.

A single count supports this clone. This clone may be a read error of a much larger clone one base away. The V and J genes are TRBV28 and TRBJ1-1, with D uncertain. The CDR3 length is 12 residues. The V end lost 4 bases, the J end lost 1 base, and 4 bases lay between the germline ends. Germline V lookup: CDR1 MDHEN, CDR2 SYDVKM. In DNA, the CDR3 is TGTGCCAGCAGTTCAGGGAACACTGAAGCTTTCTTT. Translating gives CASSSGNTEAFF.

The chain uses TRBV5-1 and TRBJ2-2, with TRBD2 matching 11 bases. The germline gives CDR1 SGHRS, CDR2 YFSETQ. The CDR3 spans 15 residues. The V and J ends lost 0 bases and 6 bases, in that order; junction bases with no gene match: 1. This CDR3 is CASSLELAGAGELFF. The CDR3 DNA sequence: TGCGCCAGCAGCTTGGAACTAGCGGGAGCCGGGGAGCTGTTTTTT.

The rearrangement joins TRBV5-1 to TRBJ2-2; 11 bases agree with TRBD2. CDR1 and CDR2 (germline): SGHRS, YFSETQ. Germline trimming cut 0 bases from V and 5 bases from J; bases unmatched to any gene: 9. CDR3 length: 18 residues. The chain's CDR3 is CASSLAGTSGIGTGELFF. The CDR3 DNA is TGCGCCAGCAGCTTGGCCGGGACTAGCGGTATAGGGACCGGGGAGCTGTTTTTT.

DNA of the CDR3: TGTGCCAGCAGATCCACAGGAACAACTAATGAAAAACTGTTTTTT. Its protein product is CASRSTGTTNEKLFF. The genes are TRBV7-9 and TRBJ1-4, with TRBD1 as a possible D gene (5 bases). Trimming removed 6 bases at V and 0 bases at J, with 11 bases between. This CDR3 contains 15 residues. Germline-derived CDR1 and CDR2 are SEHNR and FQNEAQ (reference sequence). The full variable domain, rest sourced from reference TRBV7-9 and TRBJ1-4, is DTGVSQNPRHKITKRGQNVTFRCDPISEHNRLYWYRQTLGQGPEFLTYFQNEAQLEKSRLLSDRFSAERPKGSFSTLEIQRTEQGDSAMYLCASRSTGTTNEKLFFGSGTQLSVL.

The V and J genes are TRBV6-1 and TRBJ1-3; the D is unclear. V shed 3 bases and J shed 7 bases, with 7 bases lying between them. The CDR3 covers 12 residues. Germline V gene data show CDR1 as MNHNS and CDR2 as SASEGT. DNA for the CDR3: TGTGCCAGCAGTGATCTCGGGAACACCATATATTTT. The encoded protein is CASSDLGNTIYF.

The chain recombines TRBV6-5 with TRBJ1-5; the D is unclear. The germline CDR1 and CDR2 sequences are MNHEY and SVGAGI. This CDR3 is built from 13 residues. V lost 2 bases to trimming and J lost 5 bases, with 7 bases between them. The CDR3 nucleotides are TGTGCCAGCAGTTACAACATCTATCAGCCCCAGCATTTT. This encodes CASSYNIYQPQHF.